In this sample, the clone carrying this T cell receptor beta chain turned up a few times. The CDR3 length is 15 residues. Trimming left V 4 bases short and J 3 bases short, with 14 bases between. Germline V gives CDR1 SGHAT, CDR2 FQNNGV. The data originate from a study of T cells in Graves' hyperthyroidism and ophthalmopathy. RNA transcripts provided the source from which TCR beta CDR3 regions were amplified. With the HTBI primer set, the TCR CDR3 went through a first round of RT-PCR. TCRdb re-analysed the multiplex PCR reads in MiXCR, keeping a single row per CDR3 protein. Of about 740,000 distinct CDR3 sequences listed, about 14% are singletons. Patients were aged 18 to 65, had disease duration under 2 months, and had newly diagnosed hyperthyroidism.

The source of this sequence is a woman aged 18 to 35 with Graves' hyperthyroidism. The chain employs TRBV11-2 and TRBJ2-3; D gene ambiguous. Sequencing input: blood. The CDR3 loop is CASSSPPEGTDTQYF. The CDR3 bases are TGTGCCAGCAGCTCCCCGCCGGAAGGAACAGATACGCAGTATTTT.